This T cell receptor beta chain was captured in a study of shared clonotypes between healthy human individuals. This CDR3 contains 14 residues. The germline V gene encodes CDR1 MDHEN and CDR2 SYDVKM. The J segment lost 12 bases and the V segment lost 2 bases, leaving 9 bases of the junction unmatched. An even split of each subset's genomic DNA across several immunoSEQ plates was performed. Using immunoSEQ multiplex PCR, the repertoire was profiled, and TCRdb retains in-frame clones only, with some absent. The sample shows more than 2,000,000 clones, approximately 90% of them seen only once. This clone occurred once.

The chain combines TRBV28 with TRBJ2-1; TRBD1 agrees at 8 bases. This sequence was found in a young man in good health. The sequenced material came from naive CD4+ T cells sorted from blood. Subset here: CD45RA+ positively selected. CDR3 DNA sequence: TGTGCCAGCAGTTTAAGACAGGGGTTTAATTGGCAGTTCTTC. Its translation is CASSLRQGFNWQFF.